The 23 T cell receptor beta chains listed next were all sequenced from one sample in a study of blood T cell repertoires in COVID-19. Measured with immunoSEQ multiplex PCR; TCRdb has only the in-frame clones, and not every one. The profile shows hundreds of thousands of clones, 70% to 90% of them singletons. The sample consisted of PBMCs or T cells enriched from blood (not recorded which). These receptors were taken from a woman aged 35 to 49 with acute COVID-19.

This chain uses TRBV7-9 with TRBJ1-6, with 10 bases fitting TRBD1. Germline assignment: CDR1 SEHNR and CDR2 FQNEAQ (reference sequence). Trimming at V came to 4 bases and at J to 7 bases, leaving 4 bases not matched to a gene. This CDR3 comprises 15 residues. Here the CDR3 DNA reads TGTGCCAGCAGCTCGCCGACAGGGGGCAATTCACCCCTCCACTTT. This encodes CASSSPTGGNSPLHF.

This chain links TRBV7-8 with TRBJ2-1; 9 positions match TRBD2. V trimming: 2 bases; J trimming: 7 bases; junction bases outside the gene matches: 9. CDR1 is SGHVS, CDR2 FQNEAQ, per germline. The CDR3 is 16 residues long. CDR3 loop: CASSLLRAGGRNEQFF. CDR3 DNA sequence: TGTGCCAGCAGCTTATTGAGGGCGGGAGGGAGAAATGAGCAGTTCTTC.

The V gene is TRBV7-3, the J gene TRBJ2-1, with a possible D match to TRBD2 (6 bases). From germline, CDR1 is SGHTA and CDR2 FQGTGA. This CDR3 has 13 residues. V lost 3 bases and J lost 9, with 12 bases in between. The CDR3 region has the DNA TGTGCCAGCAGCTTCGGGGCGCGGGGTGAGCAGTTCTTC. This gives the protein CASSFGARGEQFF.

The chain couples TRBV10-2 to TRBJ1-5; no reliable D call. In germline, CDR1 is WSHSY, CDR2 SAAADI. CDR3 length: 14 amino acids. Trimming took 3 bases from V and 1 from J, leaving 7 bases between them. The CDR3 is CASSDSRSNQPQHF. The CDR3 nucleotides read TGCGCCAGCAGTGATTCGCGGAGCAATCAGCCCCAGCATTTT.

The chain uses TRBV27 and TRBJ2-3, with 13 nucleotides matching TRBD2. CDR1 is MNHEY, CDR2 SMNVEV, per germline (reference sequence). The ends lost 5 bases at V and 4 bases at J; junction bases unmatched: 9. The CDR3 spans 17 residues. The CDR3 DNA reads TGTGCCAGCAGTACTCCGGGACTAGCGGGGAGAGCAGATACGCAGTATTTT. Its protein product is CASSTPGLAGRADTQYF.

The chain has TRBV6-4 and TRBJ1-2, with 7 bases aligning to TRBD1. The CDR3 spans 18 residues. V shed 0 bases and J 8 bases; nucleotides not matched to a gene: 18. Germline CDR1 is MRHNA and CDR2 is SNTAGT. The CDR3: CASSDSWRRGEGAFGYTF. The CDR3 DNA reads as TGTGCCAGCAGTGACTCGTGGAGGAGAGGAGAGGGGGCGTTCGGCTACACCTTC.

The J gene is TRBJ2-5, the V gene TRBV25-1; D possibly corresponds to TRBD2 (6 bases). Germline V gene data show CDR1 as MGHDK and CDR2 as SYGVNS. This CDR3 region has 15 residues. The V and J ends lost 6 bases and 4 bases respectively, with 18 bases between them. The CDR3 spells CASSRPQSGLETQYF. In nucleotides, the CDR3 is TGTGCCAGCAGCCGACCCCAGAGCGGGTTAGAGACCCAGTACTTC. Full variable domain (remainder filled in from reference TRBV25-1 and TRBJ2-5): EADIYQTPRYLVIGTGKKITLECSQTMGHDKMYWYQQDPGMELHLIHYSYGVNSTEKGDLSSESTVSRIRTEHFPLTLESARPSHTSQYLCASSRPQSGLETQYFGPGTRLLVL.

V and J are TRBV6-5 and TRBJ1-6; 9 positions agree with TRBD1. V was clipped by 4 bases and J by 10 bases; unmatched bases: 5. The germline CDR1 and CDR2 sequences are MNHEY and SVGAGI. CDR3 length: 14 residues. The CDR3 protein is CASSSGQGGSPLHF. DNA for the CDR3: TGTGCCAGCAGTTCGGGACAGGGAGGATCACCCCTCCACTTT.

V and J are TRBV7-3 and TRBJ1-5; tentative D call: TRBD1 (6 bases). V was shortened by 5 bases and J by 5 bases, with 16 bases between the two germline ends. This CDR3 is 15 amino acids long. Germline loops: CDR1 SGHTA, CDR2 FQGTGA. The CDR3 DNA reads as TGTGCCAGCAGCCAAAGGGACAAAACTTATCAGCCCCAGCATTTT. Residues: CASSQRDKTYQPQHF.

J is TRBJ2-2 and V is TRBV5-1, with 8 nucleotides matching TRBD1. With V trimmed by 4 bases and J by 7 bases, 9 bases remained unmatched. Germline CDR1 reads SGHRS; CDR2 reads YFSETQ. The length of the CDR3 is 15 residues. The CDR3 region is CASSTAGQGGGELFF. The CDR3 DNA reads as TGCGCCAGCAGCACCGCCGGACAGGGCGGCGGGGAGCTGTTTTTT. The variable domain in full, completed from reference TRBV5-1 and TRBJ2-2, reads KAGVTQTPRYLIKTRGQQVTLSCSPISGHRSVSWYQQTPGQGLQFLFEYFSETQRNKGNFPGRFSGRQFSNSRSEMNVSTLELGDSALYLCASSTAGQGGGELFFGEGSRLTVL.

This clone appeared once. The V and J genes are TRBV27 and TRBJ2-7, with TRBD1 identical over 8 bases. The junction had 8 bases not matched to a gene; V was cut back by 4 bases and J by 3 bases. The CDR3 consists of 15 residues. Germline V gives CDR1 MNHEY, CDR2 SMNVEV (reference sequence). DNA of the CDR3: TGTGCCAGCAGTTGGGGGGACAGGTCAAACTACGAGCAGTACTTC. This encodes CASSWGDRSNYEQYF.

The chain joins TRBV7-9 to TRBJ2-7; D is unclear. V lost 2 bases to trimming and J lost 5 bases, with 10 bases between them. CDR3 size: 13 residues. From germline, CDR1 is SEHNR and CDR2 FQNEAQ (reference sequence). The CDR3 spells CASSLSLRDEQYF. The CDR3 DNA reads as TGTGCCAGCAGCTTAAGTCTCCGGGACGAGCAGTACTTC.

The chain combines TRBV19 with TRBJ2-7; 9 bases fit TRBD1. The CDR3 spans 16 residues. Germline lookup yields CDR1 LNHDA and CDR2 SQIVND (reference sequence). V lost 4 bases and J lost 3; bases outside the gene matches: 10. CDR3: CASSKGGTGSGYEQYF. DNA for the CDR3: TGTGCCAGTAGTAAGGGGGGGACAGGGTCAGGCTACGAGCAGTACTTC.

This clone was picked up a small number of times. This rearrangement joins TRBV7-2 to TRBJ2-1; D is perhaps TRBD2 (6 bases). Trimming stripped 5 bases from V and 4 bases from J, with 15 bases between. Germline-derived CDR1 and CDR2 are SGHTA and FQGNSA. The CDR3 is made up of 15 amino acids. CDR3 sequence reads: CASSSPGLLYNEQFF. CDR3 coding DNA: TGTGCCAGCAGCAGTCCGGGACTCCTTTACAATGAGCAGTTCTTC. Full variable domain (missing parts from reference TRBV7-2 and TRBJ2-1): GAGVSQSPSNKVTEKGKDVELRCDPISGHTALYWYRQSLGQGLEFLIYFQGNSAPDKSGLPSDRFSAERTGGSVSTLTIQRTQQEDSAVYLCASSSPGLLYNEQFFGPGTRLTVL.

This clone was seen only once. The genes are TRBV3-1 (or the pseudogene TRBV3-2) and TRBJ2-2; perhaps TRBD1 as D (5 bases). The V end was cut by 1 base, the J end by 3 bases, with 6 bases between. CDR1 and CDR2 (germline): LGHDT, YNNKEL (reference sequence). The CDR3 has 14 residues. CDR3 loop: CASSQVGHTGELFF. The CDR3 DNA reads TGTGCCAGCAGCCAAGTGGGGCACACCGGGGAGCTGTTTTTT.

CDR3 in DNA: TGTGCCAGCTGCTGCGGTGTCTACAATGAGCAGTTCTTC. Residues: CASCCGVYNEQFF. The V gene is TRBV2, the J gene TRBJ2-1, with D uncertain. CDR1 and CDR2 from the germline V gene are SNHLY and FYNNEI. V was pared by 8 bases and J by 3 bases, with 11 bases between. This CDR3 is 13 amino acids long.

The chain links TRBV18 to TRBJ1-1, with 7 bases that match TRBD1. V dropped 3 bases and J dropped 5; count of bases not matched to a gene: 12. CDR3 length equals 16 residues. The V gene's germline CDR1 is KGHSH and CDR2 LQKENI. The CDR3 sequence: CASSPSRRGRGTEAFF. CDR3 DNA: TGTGCCAGCTCACCCTCTAGGAGGGGGCGAGGGACTGAAGCTTTCTTT.

CDR3: CASSHYSGSRYEQYF. The CDR3 DNA reads as TGTGCCAGCAGCCACTATAGCGGGAGTCGTTACGAGCAGTACTTC. The V call is TRBV3-1 (or the pseudogene TRBV3-2), the J call TRBJ2-7; 9 nucleotides align to TRBD2. The CDR3 runs 15 residues. Germline trimming cut 3 bases from V and 4 bases from J; bases unmatched to any gene: 7. CDR1 is LGHDT, CDR2 YNNKEL, per germline (reference sequence).

This clone was counted a single time. The chain has TRBV7-9 and TRBJ2-7; D is unclear. V was trimmed by 5 bases and J by 4 bases, leaving 12 bases between them. The germline CDR1 and CDR2 sequences are SEHNR and FQNEAQ (reference sequence). The CDR3 is 13 residues long. The CDR3, as DNA: TGTGCCAGCAGCCCTCCAATCGGGTACGAGCAGTACTTC. Translation: CASSPPIGYEQYF.

The genes are TRBV12-3 or TRBV12-4 and TRBJ2-1, with TRBD1 identical over 9 bases. CDR3 size: 13 residues. The V and J ends lost 7 bases and 3 bases, in that order; junction bases with no gene match: 1. CDR3 bases: TGTGCCAGCAAGGACAGGGGCTACAATGAGCAGTTCTTC. Translated: CASKDRGYNEQFF.

The chain employs TRBV7-8 and TRBJ2-2, with a possible D match to TRBD2 (7 bases). The CDR3 spans 16 residues. The germline V and J ends were trimmed by 5 bases and 7 bases, with 20 bases remaining between them. Germline V gives CDR1 SGHVS, CDR2 FQNEAQ. CDR3 DNA sequence: TGTGCCAGCAGCACCTCCGGGGGGACACTTTTCGGGGAGCTGTTTTTT. This encodes CASSTSGGTLFGELFF.

This clone was recorded at least ten times. The rearrangement joins TRBV7-2 to TRBJ1-1, with D possibly being TRBD1 (6 bases). Deletions cut 2 bases from V and 1 base from J, with 11 bases between. Per the germline V gene, CDR1 is SGHTA and CDR2 is FQGNSA. The length of the CDR3 is 15 residues. The CDR3 is CASSLWGLANTEAFF. For the CDR3, the DNA is TGTGCCAGCAGCTTATGGGGGCTAGCGAACACTGAAGCTTTCTTT.

The chain recombines TRBV7-9 with TRBJ1-1; no firm D call. The germline gives CDR1 SEHNR, CDR2 FQNEAQ (reference sequence). The V and J ends lost 5 bases and 0 bases respectively, with 19 bases between them. The CDR3 covers 17 residues. The CDR3 protein is CASSTVVLLGVNTEAFF. DNA of the CDR3: TGTGCCAGCAGCACCGTAGTTTTACTGGGAGTGAACACTGAAGCTTTCTTT.